This T cell receptor (beta chain) was obtained from a study of cytomegalovirus exposure and HLA in healthy donors. This clone came up a few times. The sample holds other DNA sequences that translate to the same CDR3. The CDR3 has 13 amino acids. The V gene end was trimmed by 5 bases and the J gene end by 5 bases; junction bases not matched to a gene: 3. Per germline, CDR1 MNHEY and CDR2 SVGAGI. In the PCR, 60 Vbeta and 13 Jbeta primers were used. Generated by immunoSEQ multiplex PCR, the TCRdb table keeps only in-frame clones and is missing some. Of around 100,000 clones in the sample, less than 85% are singletons; the top ten hold 2.1%.

The chain combines TRBV6-5 with TRBJ1-5; 7 nucleotides match TRBD1. This sequence was found in a man between 18 and 35 years old in good health and CMV-seronegative. What was sequenced was PBMCs. CDR3 in DNA: TGTGCCAGCAGTAGGGACAGTTATCAGCCCCAGCATTTT. This translates into CASSRDSYQPQHF.